The 21 T cell receptor beta chains given below trace back to one sample, sequenced in a study of technical replicates of blood from a few donors. The method was immunoSEQ multiplex PCR; TCRdb's version includes in-frame clones alone and lacks a portion of them. The repertoire includes tens of thousands of clones, more than 95% of them detected once, and 0.16% sits in the top ten. The source material was T cells isolated from PBMCs. Receptors originate from a human donor in good health.

The chain carries TRBV11-2 and TRBJ2-7; no definite D call. The germline V gene encodes CDR1 SGHAT and CDR2 FQNNGV. This CDR3 has 16 amino acids. V was clipped by 1 base and J by 5 bases, with 18 bases between them. In DNA form, the CDR3 reads TGTGCCAGCAGCTTAGGATTTAGGCTAGTACGGAACGAGCAGTACTTC. Its protein is CASSLGFRLVRNEQYF.

The chain is built from TRBV5-1 and TRBJ2-7; D uncertain. The CDR3 covers 15 residues. The V end lost 1 base, the J end lost 2 bases, and 13 bases lay between the germline ends. Per the germline V gene, CDR1 is SGHRS and CDR2 is YFSETQ. The CDR3 bases are TGCGCCAGCAGCTTGACGGGTCAACTTGCCTACGAGCAGTACTTC. This codes for CASSLTGQLAYEQYF.

The chain links TRBV10-3 to TRBJ1-1; D unclear. Germline lookup yields CDR1 ENHRY and CDR2 SYGVKD. V was trimmed by 3 bases and J by 5 bases, leaving 10 bases between them. CDR3 length equals 13 residues. For the CDR3, the DNA is TGTGCCATCAGTGACTCTCCGCGGACTGAAGCTTTCTTT. Encoded protein: CAISDSPRTEAFF.

V and J are TRBV7-6 and TRBJ2-5, with TRBD1 identical over 7 bases. Germline V gene sequence: CDR1 SGHVS, CDR2 FNYEAQ. The ends lost 3 bases at V and 5 bases at J; junction bases unmatched: 9. The CDR3 loop spans 15 amino acids. In DNA, the CDR3 is TGTGCCAGCAGCTTGGGACAGACACTCGGGGAGACCCAGTACTTC. Translated: CASSLGQTLGETQYF.

The chain employs TRBV4-1 and TRBJ2-5, with D tentatively TRBD2 (5 bases). The V end lost 1 base, the J end lost 1 base, and 10 bases lay between the germline ends. Germline loops: CDR1 MGHRA, CDR2 YSYEKL. The CDR3 loop spans 15 amino acids. The CDR3 sequence: CASSQVGLIQETQYF. CDR3 DNA: TGCGCCAGCAGCCAAGTCGGACTTATCCAAGAGACCCAGTACTTC.

The chain has TRBV28 and TRBJ1-3; D might be TRBD1 (5 bases). Trimming pared 6 bases from V and 4 bases from J, leaving 13 bases between. The germline V gene has CDR1 MDHEN and CDR2 SYDVKM. The CDR3 is 14 residues long. The CDR3 bases are TGTGCCAGCAGCACGGGGGGGTACGGAAACACCATATATTTT. Its protein is CASSTGGYGNTIYF. The complete variable domain, with remaining parts taken from reference TRBV28 and TRBJ1-3, reads DVKVTQSSRYLVKRTGEKVFLECVQDMDHENMFWYRQDPGLGLRLIYFSYDVKMKEKGDIPEGYSVSREKKERFSLILESASTNQTSMYLCASSTGGYGNTIYFGEGSWLTVV.

The V and J genes are TRBV9 and TRBJ2-1; 10 nucleotides line up with TRBD2. CDR1 and CDR2 from the germline V gene are SGDLS and YYNGEE. Trimming removed 3 bases from V and 7 bases from J; junction bases left unmatched: 10. The CDR3 runs to 16 residues. In DNA form, the CDR3 reads TGTGCCAGCAGCGCACCCCTAGCGGGAGTAGATAATGAGCAGTTCTTC. Translating gives CASSAPLAGVDNEQFF.

The chain recombines TRBV4-2 with TRBJ1-3; D unclear. The CDR3 loop spans 15 amino acids. Trimming left V 4 bases short and J 0 bases short, with 10 bases between. Germline V gene lookup returns CDR1 LGHNA and CDR2 YNFKEQ. The CDR3 region is CASSPRASSGNTIYF. The CDR3 DNA is TGTGCCAGCAGCCCGCGGGCCTCCTCTGGAAACACCATATATTTT.

J is TRBJ2-5 and V is TRBV2, with 8 positions matching TRBD2. Germline V gene lookup returns CDR1 SNHLY and CDR2 FYNNEI. The CDR3 sequence is 15 residues long. Unmatched junction bases numbered 7, after V lost 2 bases and J lost 5 bases. For the CDR3, the DNA is TGTGCCAGCAGTGAACAGGGGACTAGTAGGGAGACCCAGTACTTC. It encodes CASSEQGTSRETQYF.

V gene TRBV11-3 combines with J gene TRBJ1-5; 10 bases align to TRBD1. This CDR3 is 15 amino acids long. Per the germline V gene, CDR1 is SGHNT and CDR2 is YENEEA. With V trimmed by 5 bases and J by 5 bases, 6 bases remained unmatched. CDR3 sequence (DNA): TGTGCCAGCAGCCCCGACAGGGGGCCCTATCAGCCCCAGCATTTT. This translates into CASSPDRGPYQPQHF.

The chain is built from TRBV5-8 and TRBJ1-5; TRBD1 agrees at 7 bases. V shed 9 bases, J shed 0 bases, and the junction held 9 bases outside the gene matches. In germline, CDR1 is SGHTS, CDR2 YDEGEE. This CDR3 contains 15 residues. CDR3 loop: CATGKQGNSNQPQHF. In DNA, the CDR3 is TGTGCCACCGGAAAACAGGGGAATAGCAATCAGCCCCAGCATTTT.

This chain uses TRBV5-4 with TRBJ2-7; 9 nucleotides align to TRBD1. Germline values: CDR1 SGHNT, CDR2 YYREEE (reference sequence). Trimming cost V 5 bases and J 5 bases; bases outside gene matches: 8. The CDR3 extends over 14 amino acids. As DNA, the CDR3 is TGTGCCAGCAGGATCCGGGACAGGGTAGACGAGCAGTACTTC. Translation gives CASRIRDRVDEQYF.

In this sample, this clone turned up once. CDR3 nucleotide sequence: TGCGCCAGCAGTAACAGCGGCTTAGGAATCGGCGGGGAGCTGTTTTTT. Amino acids: CASSNSGLGIGGELFF. The chain joins TRBV10-1 to TRBJ2-2; D may be TRBD2 (5 bases). The CDR3 is made up of 16 amino acids. The V end was cut by 5 bases, the J end by 7 bases, with 20 bases between. Germline V gives CDR1 WNHNN, CDR2 SYGVQD (reference sequence).

This chain joins TRBV5-4 and TRBJ2-7, with 9 bases aligning to TRBD2. From germline, CDR1 is SGHNT and CDR2 YYREEE (reference sequence). This CDR3 is built from 13 residues. The V segment lost 4 bases and the J segment 7 bases; nucleotides outside the gene matches: 6. CDR3 in amino acids: CASSVTSGLEQYF. The CDR3 DNA follows: TGTGCCAGCAGCGTGACTAGCGGTTTAGAGCAGTACTTC.

The rearrangement links TRBV9 to TRBJ1-1, with D possibly TRBD1 on 5 matching bases. CDR3 length equals 14 residues. The V end was cut by 0 bases, the J end by 1 base, with 7 bases between. The germline CDR1 and CDR2 sequences are SGDLS and YYNGEE. The CDR3 DNA follows: TGTGCCAGCAGCGTAGGGACACAGAACACTGAAGCTTTCTTT. This sequence encodes CASSVGTQNTEAFF.

V gene TRBV7-2 combines with J gene TRBJ2-1; D may be TRBD2 (5 bases). The CDR3 contains 15 residues. V lost 5 bases, J lost 6 bases, and 17 bases lay in between. CDR1 is SGHTA and CDR2 is FQGNSA in the germline V gene. This chain's CDR3 is CASSTMRVVGNEQFF. The CDR3 DNA reads TGTGCCAGCAGCACCATGCGGGTAGTTGGCAATGAGCAGTTCTTC.

The chain joins TRBV5-5 to TRBJ1-1; TRBD1 is a possible D gene (5 bases). Germline V gene lookup returns CDR1 SGHKS and CDR2 YYEKEE (reference sequence). V lost 4 bases to trimming and J lost 1 base, with 14 bases between them. This CDR3 contains 15 residues. This chain's CDR3 is CASSLGAGKNTEAFF. In DNA, the CDR3 is TGTGCCAGCAGCCTCGGGGCGGGGAAGAACACTGAAGCTTTCTTT.

This chain uses TRBV5-1 with TRBJ2-5; D unclear. V was cut by 0 bases and J by 3 bases, with 9 bases left in between. CDR1 SGHRS and CDR2 YFSETQ come from the germline V gene. There are 14 residues in the CDR3. The CDR3 is CASSLGAIKETQYF. The CDR3 region has the DNA TGCGCCAGCAGCTTGGGAGCTATTAAAGAGACCCAGTACTTC.

The chain joins TRBV29-1 to TRBJ2-5, with 11 positions matching TRBD2. From germline, CDR1 is SQVTM and CDR2 ANQGSEA. J lost 0 bases, V lost 1 base, and 4 bases had no gene match. This CDR3 is 16 amino acids long. The CDR3 nucleotides are TGCAGCGTTGAAGGGCTAGCGGGAGGCAACCAAGAGACCCAGTACTTC. It encodes CSVEGLAGGNQETQYF.

This chain joins TRBV7-2 and TRBJ2-3, with a tentative D call TRBD2 (5 bases). Germline V lookup: CDR1 SGHTA, CDR2 FQGNSA. The CDR3 sequence is 14 residues long. Trimming removed 1 base from V and 5 bases from J, with 10 bases in between. CDR3 amino acids: CASSLGLAGDTQYF. CDR3 DNA sequence: TGTGCCAGCAGCTTAGGGCTAGCCGGAGATACGCAGTATTTT.

The V and J genes are TRBV9 and TRBJ2-7; TRBD1 aligns across 9 bases. The ends lost 0 bases at V and 2 bases at J; junction bases unmatched: 6. The CDR3 consists of 16 residues. CDR1 is SGDLS, CDR2 YYNGEE, per germline. The CDR3 bases are TGTGCCAGCAGCGTAGCTTCGGGACAGGGCACCTACGAGCAGTACTTC. It specifies CASSVASGQGTYEQYF.